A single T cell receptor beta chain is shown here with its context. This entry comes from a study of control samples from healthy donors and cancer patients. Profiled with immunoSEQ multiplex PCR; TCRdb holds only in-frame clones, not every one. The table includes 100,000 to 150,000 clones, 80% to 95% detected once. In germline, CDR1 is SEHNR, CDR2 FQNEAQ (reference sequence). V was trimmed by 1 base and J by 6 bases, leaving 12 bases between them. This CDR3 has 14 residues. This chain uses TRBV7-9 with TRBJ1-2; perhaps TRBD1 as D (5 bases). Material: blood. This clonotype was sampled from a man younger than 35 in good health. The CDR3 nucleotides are TGTGCCAGCAGCTTAGGGCAGGGATCTGATGGCTACACCTTC. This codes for CASSLGQGSDGYTF.